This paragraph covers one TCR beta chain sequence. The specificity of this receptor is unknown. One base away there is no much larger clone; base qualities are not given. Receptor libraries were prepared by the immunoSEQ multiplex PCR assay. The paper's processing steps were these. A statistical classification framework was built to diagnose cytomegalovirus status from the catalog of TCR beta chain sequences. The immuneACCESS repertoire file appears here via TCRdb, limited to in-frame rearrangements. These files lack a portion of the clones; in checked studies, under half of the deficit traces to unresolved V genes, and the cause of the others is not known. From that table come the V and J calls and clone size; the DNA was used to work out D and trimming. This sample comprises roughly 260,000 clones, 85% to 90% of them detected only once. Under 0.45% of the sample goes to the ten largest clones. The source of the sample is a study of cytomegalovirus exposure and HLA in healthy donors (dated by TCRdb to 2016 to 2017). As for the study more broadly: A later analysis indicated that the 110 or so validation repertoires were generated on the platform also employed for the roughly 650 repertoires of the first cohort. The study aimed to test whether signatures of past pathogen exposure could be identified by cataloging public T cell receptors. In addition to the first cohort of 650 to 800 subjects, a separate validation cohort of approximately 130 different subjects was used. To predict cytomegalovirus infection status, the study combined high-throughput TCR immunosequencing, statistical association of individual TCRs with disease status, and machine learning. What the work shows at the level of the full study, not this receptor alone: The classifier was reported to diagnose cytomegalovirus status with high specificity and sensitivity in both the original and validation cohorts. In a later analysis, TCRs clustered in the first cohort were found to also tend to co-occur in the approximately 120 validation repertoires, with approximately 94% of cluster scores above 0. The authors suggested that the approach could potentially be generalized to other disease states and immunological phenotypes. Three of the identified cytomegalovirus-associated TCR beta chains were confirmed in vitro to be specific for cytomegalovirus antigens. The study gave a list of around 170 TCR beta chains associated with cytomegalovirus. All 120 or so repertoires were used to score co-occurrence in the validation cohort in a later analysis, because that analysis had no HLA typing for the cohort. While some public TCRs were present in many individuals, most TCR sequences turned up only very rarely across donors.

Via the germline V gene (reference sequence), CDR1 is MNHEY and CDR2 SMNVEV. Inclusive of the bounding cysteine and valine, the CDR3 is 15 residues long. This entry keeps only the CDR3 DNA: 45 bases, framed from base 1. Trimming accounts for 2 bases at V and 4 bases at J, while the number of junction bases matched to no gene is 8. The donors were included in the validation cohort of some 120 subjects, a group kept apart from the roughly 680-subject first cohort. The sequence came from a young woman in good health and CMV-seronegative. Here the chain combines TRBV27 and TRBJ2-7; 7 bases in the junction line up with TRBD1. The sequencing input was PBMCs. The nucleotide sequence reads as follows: TGTGCCAGCAGTTTAAGGGGGCACAGTGTTTACGAGCAGTACGTC. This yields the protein CASSLRGHSVYEQYV.